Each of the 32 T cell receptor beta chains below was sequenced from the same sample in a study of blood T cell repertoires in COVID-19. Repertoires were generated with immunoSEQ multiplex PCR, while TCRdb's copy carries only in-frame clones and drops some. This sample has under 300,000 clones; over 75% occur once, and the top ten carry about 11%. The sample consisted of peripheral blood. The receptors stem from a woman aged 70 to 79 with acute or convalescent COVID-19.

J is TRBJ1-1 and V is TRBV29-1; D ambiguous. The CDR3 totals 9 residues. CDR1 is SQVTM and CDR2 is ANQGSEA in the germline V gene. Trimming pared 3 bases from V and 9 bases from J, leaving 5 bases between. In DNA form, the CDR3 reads TGCAGCGTTGATGGCCAAGCTTTCTTT. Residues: CSVDGQAFF.

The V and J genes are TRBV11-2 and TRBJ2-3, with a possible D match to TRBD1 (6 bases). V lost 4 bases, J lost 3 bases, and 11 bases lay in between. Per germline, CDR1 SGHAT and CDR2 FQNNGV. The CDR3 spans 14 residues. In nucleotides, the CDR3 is TGTGCCAGCAGCTCTAGGGGGTGGACAGATACGCAGTATTTT. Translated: CASSSRGWTDTQYF. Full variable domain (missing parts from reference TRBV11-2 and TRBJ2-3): EAGVAQSPRYKIIEKRQSVAFWCNPISGHATLYWYQQILGQGPKLLIQFQNNGVVDDSQLPKDRFSAERLKGVDSTLKIQPAKLEDSAVYLCASSSRGWTDTQYFGPGTRLTVL.

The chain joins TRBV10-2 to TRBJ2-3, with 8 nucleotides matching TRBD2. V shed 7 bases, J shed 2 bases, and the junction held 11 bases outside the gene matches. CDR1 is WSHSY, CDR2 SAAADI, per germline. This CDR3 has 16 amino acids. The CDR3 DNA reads TGCGCCAGCACTCAATGGGAGCGGGGGACCACAGATACGCAGTATTTT. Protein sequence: CASTQWERGTTDTQYF.

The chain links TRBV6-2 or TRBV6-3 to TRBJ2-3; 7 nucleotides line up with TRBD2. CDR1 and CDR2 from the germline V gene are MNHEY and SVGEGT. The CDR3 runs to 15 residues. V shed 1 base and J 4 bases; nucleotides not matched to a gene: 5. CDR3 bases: TGTGCCAGCAGTTACTTTGGGAGGGGCGCAGATACGCAGTATTTT. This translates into CASSYFGRGADTQYF.

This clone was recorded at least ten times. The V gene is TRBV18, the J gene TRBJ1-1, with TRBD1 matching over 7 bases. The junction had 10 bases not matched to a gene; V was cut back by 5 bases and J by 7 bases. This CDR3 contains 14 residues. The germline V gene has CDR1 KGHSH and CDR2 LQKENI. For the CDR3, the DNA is TGTGCCAGCTCATCGACAGGGTCTTCACTTGAAGCTTTCTTT. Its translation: CASSSTGSSLEAFF.

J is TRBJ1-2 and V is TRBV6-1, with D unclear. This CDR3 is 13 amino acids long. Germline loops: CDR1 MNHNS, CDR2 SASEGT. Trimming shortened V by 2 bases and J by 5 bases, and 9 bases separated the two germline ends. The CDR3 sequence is CASSEWEVYGYTF. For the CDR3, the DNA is TGTGCCAGCAGTGAATGGGAGGTGTATGGCTACACCTTC.

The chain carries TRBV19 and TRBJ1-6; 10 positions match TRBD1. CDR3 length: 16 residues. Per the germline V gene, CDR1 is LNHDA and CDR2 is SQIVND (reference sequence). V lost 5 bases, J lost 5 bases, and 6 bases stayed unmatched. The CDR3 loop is CASSGWTGGNNSPLHF. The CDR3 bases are TGTGCCAGTAGTGGATGGACAGGGGGGAATAATTCACCCCTCCACTTT.

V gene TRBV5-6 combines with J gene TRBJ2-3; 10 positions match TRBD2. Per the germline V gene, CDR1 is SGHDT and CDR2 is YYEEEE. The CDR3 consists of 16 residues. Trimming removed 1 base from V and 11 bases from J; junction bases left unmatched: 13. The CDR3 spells CASSLRSSGGRERQYF. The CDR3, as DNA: TGTGCCAGCAGCTTGCGGTCTAGCGGGGGCCGGGAGAGGCAGTATTTT.

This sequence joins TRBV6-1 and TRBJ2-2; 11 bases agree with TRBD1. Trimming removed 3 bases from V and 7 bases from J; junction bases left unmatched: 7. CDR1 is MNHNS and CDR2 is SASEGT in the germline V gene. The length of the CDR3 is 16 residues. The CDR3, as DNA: TGTGCCAGCAGTGACACGCGGGACAGGGGGATCGGGGAGCTGTTTTTT. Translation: CASSDTRDRGIGELFF.

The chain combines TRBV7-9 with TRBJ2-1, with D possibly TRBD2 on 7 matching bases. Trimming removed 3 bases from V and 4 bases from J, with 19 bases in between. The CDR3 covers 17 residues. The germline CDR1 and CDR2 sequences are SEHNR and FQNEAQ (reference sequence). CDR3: CASSLGAAGEIYNEQFF. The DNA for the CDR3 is TGTGCCAGCAGCTTGGGGGCGGCGGGGGAGATATACAATGAGCAGTTCTTC.

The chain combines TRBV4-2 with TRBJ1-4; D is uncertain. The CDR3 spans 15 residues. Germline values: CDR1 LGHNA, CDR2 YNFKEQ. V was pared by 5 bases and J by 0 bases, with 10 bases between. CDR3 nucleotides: TGTGCCAGCAGCGAGACCGGAGCAACTAATGAAAAACTGTTTTTT. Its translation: CASSETGATNEKLFF.

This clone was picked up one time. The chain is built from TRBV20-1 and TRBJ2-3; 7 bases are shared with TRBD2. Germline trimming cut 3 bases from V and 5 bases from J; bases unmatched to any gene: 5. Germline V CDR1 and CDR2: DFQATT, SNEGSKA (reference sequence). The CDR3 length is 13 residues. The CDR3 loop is CSASPSGEDTQYF. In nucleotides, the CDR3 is TGCAGTGCTAGTCCCAGCGGGGAAGATACGCAGTATTTT.

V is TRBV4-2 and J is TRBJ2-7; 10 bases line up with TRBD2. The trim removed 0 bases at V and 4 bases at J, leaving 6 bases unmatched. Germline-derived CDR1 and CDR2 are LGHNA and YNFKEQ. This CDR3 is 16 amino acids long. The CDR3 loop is CASSQDRTSGVYEQYF. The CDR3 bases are TGTGCCAGCAGCCAAGACCGCACTAGCGGGGTGTACGAGCAGTACTTC.

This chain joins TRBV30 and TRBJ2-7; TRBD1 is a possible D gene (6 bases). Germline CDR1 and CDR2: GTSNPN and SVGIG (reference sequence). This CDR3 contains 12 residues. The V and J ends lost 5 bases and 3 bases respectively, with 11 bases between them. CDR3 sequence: CAWAKGHYEQYF. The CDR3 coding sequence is TGTGCCTGGGCCAAGGGACACTACGAGCAGTACTTC.

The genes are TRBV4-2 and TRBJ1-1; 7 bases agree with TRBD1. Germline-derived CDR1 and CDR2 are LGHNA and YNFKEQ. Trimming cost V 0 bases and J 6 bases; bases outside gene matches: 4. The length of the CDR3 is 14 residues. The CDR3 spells CASSQEQGVSEAFF. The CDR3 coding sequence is TGTGCCAGCAGCCAAGAGCAGGGGGTTTCTGAAGCTTTCTTT.

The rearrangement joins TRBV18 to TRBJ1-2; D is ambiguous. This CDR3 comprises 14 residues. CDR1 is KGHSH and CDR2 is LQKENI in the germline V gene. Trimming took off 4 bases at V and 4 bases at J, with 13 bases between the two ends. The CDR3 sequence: CASSLESLSYGYTF. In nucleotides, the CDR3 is TGTGCCAGCTCACTGGAGTCGTTGAGCTATGGCTACACCTTC.

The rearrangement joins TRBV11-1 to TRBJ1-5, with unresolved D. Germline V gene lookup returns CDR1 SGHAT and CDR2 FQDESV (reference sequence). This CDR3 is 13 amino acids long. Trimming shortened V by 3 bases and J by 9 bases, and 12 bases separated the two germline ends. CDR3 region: CASSFREAGPQHF. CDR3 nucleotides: TGTGCCAGCAGCTTTCGTGAAGCGGGGCCCCAGCATTTT.

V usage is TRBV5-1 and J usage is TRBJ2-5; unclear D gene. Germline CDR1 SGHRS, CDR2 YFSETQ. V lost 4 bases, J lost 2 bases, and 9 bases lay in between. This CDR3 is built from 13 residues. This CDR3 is CASSTNRQETQYF. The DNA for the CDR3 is TGCGCCAGCAGCACAAACAGACAAGAGACCCAGTACTTC.

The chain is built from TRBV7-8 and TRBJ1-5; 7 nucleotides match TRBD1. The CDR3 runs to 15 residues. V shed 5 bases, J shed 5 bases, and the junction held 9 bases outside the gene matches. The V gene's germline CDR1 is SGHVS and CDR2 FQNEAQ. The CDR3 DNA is TGTGCCAGCAGCACTGACGGGACAGCGGATCAGCCCCAGCATTTT. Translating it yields CASSTDGTADQPQHF.

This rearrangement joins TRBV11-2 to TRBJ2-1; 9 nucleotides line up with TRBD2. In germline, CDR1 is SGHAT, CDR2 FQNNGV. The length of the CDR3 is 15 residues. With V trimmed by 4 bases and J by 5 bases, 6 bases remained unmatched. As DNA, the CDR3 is TGTGCCAGCAGCTCGATTAGCGGGGGCCACAATGAGCAGTTCTTC. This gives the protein CASSSISGGHNEQFF. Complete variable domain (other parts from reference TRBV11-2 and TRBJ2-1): EAGVAQSPRYKIIEKRQSVAFWCNPISGHATLYWYQQILGQGPKLLIQFQNNGVVDDSQLPKDRFSAERLKGVDSTLKIQPAKLEDSAVYLCASSSISGGHNEQFFGPGTRLTVL.

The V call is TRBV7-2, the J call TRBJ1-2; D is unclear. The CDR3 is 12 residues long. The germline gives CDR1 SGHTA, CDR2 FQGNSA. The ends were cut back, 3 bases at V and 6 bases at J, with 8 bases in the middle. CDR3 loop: CASSLWHNGYTF. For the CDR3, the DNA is TGTGCCAGCAGCTTGTGGCATAATGGCTACACCTTC. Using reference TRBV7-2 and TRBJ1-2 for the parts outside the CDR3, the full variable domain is GAGVSQSPSNKVTEKGKDVELRCDPISGHTALYWYRQSLGQGLEFLIYFQGNSAPDKSGLPSDRFSAERTGGSVSTLTIQRTQQEDSAVYLCASSLWHNGYTFGSGTRLTVV.

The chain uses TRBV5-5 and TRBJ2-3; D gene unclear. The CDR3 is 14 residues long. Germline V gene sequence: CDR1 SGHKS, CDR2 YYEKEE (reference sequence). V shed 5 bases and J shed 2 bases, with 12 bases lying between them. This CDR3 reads CASRIQPFTDTQYF. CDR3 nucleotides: TGTGCCAGCAGGATACAGCCCTTCACAGATACGCAGTATTTT.

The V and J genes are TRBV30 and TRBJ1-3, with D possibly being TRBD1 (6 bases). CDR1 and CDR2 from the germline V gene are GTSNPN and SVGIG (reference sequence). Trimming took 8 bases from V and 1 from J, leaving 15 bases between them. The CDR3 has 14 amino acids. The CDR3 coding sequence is TGTGCCCGCAGCAGGGGAGGGTCTGGAAACACCATATATTTT. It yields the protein CARSRGGSGNTIYF.

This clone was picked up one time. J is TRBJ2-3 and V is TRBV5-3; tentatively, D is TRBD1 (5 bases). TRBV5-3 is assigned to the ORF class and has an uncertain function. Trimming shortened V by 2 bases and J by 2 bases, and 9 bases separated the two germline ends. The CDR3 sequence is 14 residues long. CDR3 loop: CARSFSGHTDTQYF. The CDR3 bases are TGTGCCAGAAGCTTTTCAGGGCACACAGATACGCAGTATTTT.

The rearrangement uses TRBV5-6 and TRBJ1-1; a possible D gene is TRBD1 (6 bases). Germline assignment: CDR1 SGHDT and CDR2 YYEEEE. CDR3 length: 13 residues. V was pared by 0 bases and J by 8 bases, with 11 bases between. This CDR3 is CASSLGRTAEAFF. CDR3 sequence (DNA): TGTGCCAGCAGCTTGGGTCGGACAGCCGAAGCTTTCTTT.

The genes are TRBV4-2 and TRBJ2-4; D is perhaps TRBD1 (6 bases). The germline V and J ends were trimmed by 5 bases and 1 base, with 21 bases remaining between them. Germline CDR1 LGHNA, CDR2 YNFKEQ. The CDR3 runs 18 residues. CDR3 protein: CASSSEYQGQRAKNIQYF. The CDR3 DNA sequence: TGTGCCAGCAGCTCAGAATATCAGGGGCAACGGGCCAAAAACATTCAGTACTTC.

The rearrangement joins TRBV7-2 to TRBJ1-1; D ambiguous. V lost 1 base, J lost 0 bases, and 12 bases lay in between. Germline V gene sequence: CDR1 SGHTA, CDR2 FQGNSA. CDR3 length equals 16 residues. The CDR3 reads CASSLGEGVMNTEAFF. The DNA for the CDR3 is TGTGCCAGCAGCTTAGGGGAGGGAGTCATGAACACTGAAGCTTTCTTT.

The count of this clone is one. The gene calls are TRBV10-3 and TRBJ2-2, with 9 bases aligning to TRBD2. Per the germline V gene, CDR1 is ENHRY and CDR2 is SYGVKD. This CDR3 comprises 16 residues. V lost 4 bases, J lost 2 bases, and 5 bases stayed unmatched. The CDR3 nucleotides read TGTGCCATCAGTGCCGCGGGGGGGCCTAACACCGGGGAGCTGTTTTTT. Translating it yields CAISAAGGPNTGELFF.

The DNA for the CDR3 is TGTGCCAGCAGTCGGACAGGACCTAACTATGGCTACACCTTC. Protein product: CASSRTGPNYGYTF. This chain uses TRBV6-5 with TRBJ1-2; TRBD1 agrees at 7 bases. J was trimmed by 0 bases and V by 5 bases; bases with no gene match: 3. Germline V gene lookup returns CDR1 MNHEY and CDR2 SVGAGI. The CDR3 is 14 amino acids.

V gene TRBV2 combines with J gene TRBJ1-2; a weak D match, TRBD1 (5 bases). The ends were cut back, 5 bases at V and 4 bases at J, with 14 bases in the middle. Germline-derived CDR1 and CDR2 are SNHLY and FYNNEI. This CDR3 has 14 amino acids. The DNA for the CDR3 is TGTGCCAGCAGTCCAGTCAGGGAGGGCTATGGCTACACCTTC. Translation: CASSPVREGYGYTF.

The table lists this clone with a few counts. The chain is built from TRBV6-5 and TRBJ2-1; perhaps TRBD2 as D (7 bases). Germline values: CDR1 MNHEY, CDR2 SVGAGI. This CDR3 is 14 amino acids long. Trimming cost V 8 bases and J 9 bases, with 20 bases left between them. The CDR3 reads CASLGGPVGSEQFF. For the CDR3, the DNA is TGTGCCAGCCTGGGGGGGCCAGTTGGCAGTGAGCAGTTCTTC.

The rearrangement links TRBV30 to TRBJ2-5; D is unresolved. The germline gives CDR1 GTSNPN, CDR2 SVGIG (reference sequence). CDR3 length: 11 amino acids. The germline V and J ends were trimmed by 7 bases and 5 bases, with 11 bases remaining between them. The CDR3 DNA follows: TGTGCCTTCACGAATCGGGAGACCCAGTACTTC. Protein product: CAFTNRETQYF.